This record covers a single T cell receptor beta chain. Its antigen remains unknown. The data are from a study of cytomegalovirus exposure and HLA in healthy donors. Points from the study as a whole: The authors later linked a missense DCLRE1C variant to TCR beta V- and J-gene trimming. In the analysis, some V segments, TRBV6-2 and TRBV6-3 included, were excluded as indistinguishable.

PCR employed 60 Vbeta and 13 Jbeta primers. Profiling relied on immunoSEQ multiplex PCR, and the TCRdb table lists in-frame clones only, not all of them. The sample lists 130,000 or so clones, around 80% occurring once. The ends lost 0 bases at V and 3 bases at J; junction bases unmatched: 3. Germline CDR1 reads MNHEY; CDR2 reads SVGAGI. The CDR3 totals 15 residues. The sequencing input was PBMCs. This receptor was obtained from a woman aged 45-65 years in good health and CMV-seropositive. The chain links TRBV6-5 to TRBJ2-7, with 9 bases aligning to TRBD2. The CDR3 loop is CASSYSTSGIYEQYF. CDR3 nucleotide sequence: TGTGCCAGCAGTTACTCGACTAGCGGAATCTACGAGCAGTACTTC.